This TCR beta chain is from a study of identical twins. The germline CDR1 and CDR2 sequences are MNHNS and SASEGT. The CDR3 runs 14 residues. With 6 bases removed from V and 5 bases from J, the gap between germline ends came to 17 bases. Concerning this clonotype itself: Its antigen is as yet unknown.

Each CDR3 protein is one row after TCRdb ran MiXCR on the 5' RACE reads. The sample includes about 250,000 distinct CDR3 sequences, more than 12% seen only once; the top ten take about 9%. Study results and caveats: Among out-of-frame alpha sequences shared by twins, low generation probability occurred in excess.

This clonotype was obtained from a woman between 18 and 30 years old in good health. V gene TRBV6-1 combines with J gene TRBJ2-7, with D perhaps matching TRBD1 or TRBD2 (5 bases each). Sequenced sample: memory (CD45RO+) T cells sorted from blood. The DNA of the CDR3 is TGTGCCAGCAGAGCCGGGACGAAACTCAACGAGCAGTACTTC. This codes for CASRAGTKLNEQYF.